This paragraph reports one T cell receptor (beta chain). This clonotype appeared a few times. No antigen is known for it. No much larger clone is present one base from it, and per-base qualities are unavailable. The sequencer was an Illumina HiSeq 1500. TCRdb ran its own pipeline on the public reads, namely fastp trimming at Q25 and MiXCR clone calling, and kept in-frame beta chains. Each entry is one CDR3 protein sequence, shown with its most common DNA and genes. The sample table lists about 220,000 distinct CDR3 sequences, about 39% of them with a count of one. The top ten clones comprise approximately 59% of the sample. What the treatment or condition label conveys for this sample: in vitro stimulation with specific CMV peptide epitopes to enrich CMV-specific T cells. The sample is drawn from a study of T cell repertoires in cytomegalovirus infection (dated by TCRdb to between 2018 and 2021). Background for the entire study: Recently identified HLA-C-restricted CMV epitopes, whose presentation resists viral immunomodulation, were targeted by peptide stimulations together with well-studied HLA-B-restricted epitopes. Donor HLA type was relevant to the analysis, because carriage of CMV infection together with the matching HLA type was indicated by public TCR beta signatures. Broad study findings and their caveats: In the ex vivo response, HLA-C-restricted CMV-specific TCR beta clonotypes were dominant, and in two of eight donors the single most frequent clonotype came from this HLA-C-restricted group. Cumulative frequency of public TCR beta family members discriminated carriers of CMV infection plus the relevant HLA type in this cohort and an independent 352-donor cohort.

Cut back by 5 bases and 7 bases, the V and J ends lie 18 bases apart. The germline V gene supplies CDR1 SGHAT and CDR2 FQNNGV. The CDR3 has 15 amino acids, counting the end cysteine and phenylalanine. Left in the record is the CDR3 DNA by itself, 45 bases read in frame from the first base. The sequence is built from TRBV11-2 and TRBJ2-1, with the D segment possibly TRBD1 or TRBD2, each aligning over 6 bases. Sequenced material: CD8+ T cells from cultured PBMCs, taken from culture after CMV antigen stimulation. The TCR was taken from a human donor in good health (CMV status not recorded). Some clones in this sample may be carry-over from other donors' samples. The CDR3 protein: CASSPAGGFRNEQFF. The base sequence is TGTGCCAGCAGCCCCGCCGGGGGCTTCAGAAATGAGCAGTTCTTC.